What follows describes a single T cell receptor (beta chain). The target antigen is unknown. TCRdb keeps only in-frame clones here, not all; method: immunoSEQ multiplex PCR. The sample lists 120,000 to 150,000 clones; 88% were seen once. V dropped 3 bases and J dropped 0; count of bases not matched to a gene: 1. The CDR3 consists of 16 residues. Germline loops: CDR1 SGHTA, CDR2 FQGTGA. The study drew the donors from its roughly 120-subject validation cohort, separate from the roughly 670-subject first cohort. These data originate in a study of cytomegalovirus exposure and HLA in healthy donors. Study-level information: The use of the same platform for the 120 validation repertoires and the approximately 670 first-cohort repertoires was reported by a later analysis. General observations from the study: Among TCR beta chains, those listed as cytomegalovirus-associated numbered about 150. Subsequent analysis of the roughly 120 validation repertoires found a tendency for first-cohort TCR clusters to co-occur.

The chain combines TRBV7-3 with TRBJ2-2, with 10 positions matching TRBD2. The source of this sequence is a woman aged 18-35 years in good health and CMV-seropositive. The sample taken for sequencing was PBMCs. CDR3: CASSFSGRPNTGELFF. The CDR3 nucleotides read TGTGCCAGCAGCTTTAGCGGGAGGCCGAACACCGGGGAGCTGTTTTTT.